This entry lists 10 T cell receptor beta chains sequenced from one sample in a study of PD-1 blockade in mismatch repair-deficient tumors. Produced via immunoSEQ multiplex PCR; TCRdb's table is partial and in-frame only. The sample has tens of thousands of clones, 70% to 85% seen once; the top ten hold more than 2.5%. The material sequenced was PBMCs, taken before pembrolizumab treatment. All receptors derive from an adult with mismatch repair-deficient cancer.

CDR3 in amino acids: CASSRTGGGYNEQFF. For the CDR3, the DNA is TGTGCCAGCAGCCGCACGGGGGGAGGTTACAATGAGCAGTTCTTC. The rearrangement uses TRBV7-2 and TRBJ2-1; 7 nucleotides match TRBD2. The V gene's germline CDR1 is SGHTA and CDR2 FQGNSA. The CDR3 runs to 15 residues. V lost 5 bases and J lost 4; bases outside the gene matches: 8.

This rearrangement joins TRBV13 to TRBJ2-7; 8 nucleotides agree with TRBD2. J gave up 0 bases and V 4 bases, and 5 bases lay outside the gene matches. Germline V gene lookup returns CDR1 PRHDT and CDR2 FYEKMQ (reference sequence). The CDR3 spans 15 residues. The DNA for the CDR3 is TGTGCCAGCAGCTCTTTAGCGGGGAGCTCCTACGAGCAGTACTTC. It codes for CASSSLAGSSYEQYF.

This clone was detected only a few times. The junction departs from the called germline gene at one end, perhaps through a read error. The chain recombines TRBV5-1 with TRBJ2-5; 10 bases agree with TRBD1. CDR3 length: 14 residues. Germline CDR1 SGHRS, CDR2 YFSETQ. The DNA for the CDR3 is TGCGCCAGCAGCCACGGGACAGGGGAAGAAACCCAGTACTTC. Translating it yields CASSHGTGEETQYF.

This clone was detected once. The V call is TRBV5-1, the J call TRBJ2-2; 11 bases are a match to TRBD1. Germline V gene sequence: CDR1 SGHRS, CDR2 YFSETQ. The ends lost 5 bases at V and 6 bases at J; junction bases unmatched: 6. The length of the CDR3 is 15 residues. CDR3 sequence: CASSLGQGDSGELFF. The CDR3 bases are TGCGCCAGCAGTCTGGGACAGGGGGACTCCGGGGAGCTGTTTTTT.

V is TRBV29-1 and J is TRBJ2-3, with a tentative D call TRBD2 (5 bases). The CDR3 has 12 amino acids. The V end was cut by 1 base, the J end by 5 bases, with 7 bases between. Germline CDR1 reads SQVTM; CDR2 reads ANQGSEA. This CDR3 is CSVEVRGDTQYF. As DNA, the CDR3 is TGCAGCGTTGAAGTTCGGGGAGATACGCAGTATTTT.

This clone has only one observation. This chain joins TRBV9 and TRBJ2-7; no definite D call. Germline CDR1 is SGDLS and CDR2 is YYNGEE. The CDR3 spans 13 residues. Trimming pared 4 bases from V and 1 base from J, leaving 9 bases between. As DNA, the CDR3 is TGTGCCAGCAGCCCCAGACTGTCCTACGAGCAGTACTTC. This codes for CASSPRLSYEQYF.

The chain links TRBV14 to TRBJ2-7; 10 bases line up with TRBD2. CDR1 and CDR2 (germline): SGHDN, FVKESK. The V gene end was trimmed by 4 bases and the J gene end by 8 bases; junction bases not matched to a gene: 8. CDR3 length: 14 residues. CDR3 nucleotide sequence: TGTGCCAGCAGCCGGACCGGGACTAGCGTCAAGCAGTACTTC. Amino acid sequence: CASSRTGTSVKQYF. The full variable domain, rest sourced from reference TRBV14 and TRBJ2-7, is EAGVTQFPSHSVIEKGQTVTLRCDPISGHDNLYWYRRVMGKEIKFLLHFVKESKQDESGMPNNRFLAERTGGTYSTLKVQPAELEDSGVYFCASSRTGTSVKQYFGPGTRLTVT.

V and J are TRBV7-9 and TRBJ2-1, with 12 bases fitting TRBD2. After removal of 5 bases from V and 9 bases from J, the junction contained 8 bases not matched to a gene. This CDR3 spans 15 amino acids. Per germline, CDR1 SEHNR and CDR2 FQNEAQ (reference sequence). In DNA form, the CDR3 reads TGTGCCAGCAGCCCCAAGACTAGCGGGAGCATTGAGCAGTTCTTC. Encoded protein: CASSPKTSGSIEQFF.

This clone appeared once. The chain combines TRBV6-5 with TRBJ2-4, with TRBD1 matching 8 bases. Losses at the gene ends were 5 bases for V and 6 bases for J; bases not matched to a gene: 9. The germline V gene encodes CDR1 MNHEY and CDR2 SVGAGI. The length of the CDR3 is 15 residues. The CDR3 nucleotides are TGTGCCAGCAGTACCTTCGGACAGGGAGGAAACATTCAGTACTTC. This gives the protein CASSTFGQGGNIQYF.

The chain has TRBV7-3 and TRBJ2-5; D perhaps matches TRBD1 (6 bases). Germline V lookup: CDR1 SGHTA, CDR2 FQGTGA. The length of the CDR3 is 18 residues. V lost 2 bases to trimming and J lost 5 bases, with 24 bases between them. The CDR3 loop is CASSLWPPAAGRGETQYF. CDR3 nucleotides: TGTGCCAGCAGCTTATGGCCCCCGGCGGCGGGTAGGGGGGAGACCCAGTACTTC.